Listed below are T cell receptor beta chains from one sample, sequenced in a study of T cells expressing NK-cell markers. TCRdb re-called the 5' RACE reads and gives one entry per CDR3 protein, without DNA. The sample yields fewer than 550,000 distinct CDR3 sequences, of which the top ten take up 1.4%. The material sequenced was blood T cells: a sorted CD56 or NKG2C T cell subset, CD4+ or CD8+ T cells, or bulk PBMC T cells (not recorded which). These receptors were taken from a woman aged 45-65 years in good health. Both conserved end residues are part of each CDR3. Size tells how often a clone was seen (once, few, many) or the class of an expanded clone, and some rows leave it out.

j_call v_call clone_size cdr3_aa
TRBJ2-3 TRBV12-3/TRBV12-4 - CASSLGGSGGDTQYF
TRBJ1-5 TRBV20-1 - CSATQGPQPQHF
TRBJ2-5 TRBV7-8 - CASSEIQETQYF
TRBJ1-2 TRBV5-1 - CASREDTGLRAMGYTF
TRBJ2-7 TRBV5-1 - CASSIRQGKGNEQYF
TRBJ1-2 TRBV24-1 - CATSDETGVGYGYTF
TRBJ2-5 TRBV20-1 - CSARDAGIGYQETQYF
TRBJ1-2 TRBV29-1 - CSVNPQGRGVEGYTF
TRBJ2-5 TRBV7-9 - CASSLEARRGRETQYF
TRBJ1-5 TRBV6-5 - CASTQIGGNQPQHF
TRBJ2-7 TRBV3-1 - CASSHGGVALEQYF
TRBJ2-1 TRBV10-3 medium-sized CAIMTLDNEQFF
TRBJ2-3 TRBV7-9 - CASGSSGSTDTQYF
TRBJ1-1 TRBV12-3/TRBV12-4 - CASSLTGIWAAFF
TRBJ1-6 TRBV24-1 - CATSAKGLNSPLHF
TRBJ2-1 TRBV7-8 - CASSLRMTGGSYNEQFF
TRBJ2-1 TRBV6-1 - CASSGVSYNEQFF
TRBJ2-1 TRBV20-1 - CSASSGSRGGEQFF
TRBJ2-2 TRBV7-8 - CASIARESPGELFF
TRBJ2-4 TRBV18 - CASSPGQGLSKNIQYF
TRBJ2-7 TRBV20-1 - CSATTGDRFSEQYF
TRBJ2-3 TRBV11-2 - CASSFGTSGRSTDTQYF